The clone carrying this T cell receptor (beta chain) was detected only a few times. This record comes from a study of cytotoxic CD8 clonotypes in ibrutinib-treated CLL. Profiling relied on immunoSEQ multiplex PCR, and the TCRdb table lists in-frame clones only, not all of them. The sample has about 85,000 clones, 79% seen once. Germline V gene data show CDR1 as SGHRS and CDR2 as YFSETQ. This CDR3 region has 16 residues. J was trimmed by 5 bases and V by 0 bases; bases with no gene match: 7. Sequenced material: PBMCs, taken after 12 months of ibrutinib treatment. This TCR was recovered from a human donor with chronic lymphocytic leukemia. The rearrangement links TRBV5-1 to TRBJ2-5; 10 nucleotides line up with TRBD2. The CDR3 sequence is CASSLGSSGGAETQYF. The CDR3 bases are TGCGCCAGCAGCTTGGGCTCTAGCGGGGGTGCGGAGACCCAGTACTTC. Supplemented by reference TRBV5-1 and TRBJ2-5, the full variable domain reads KAGVTQTPRYLIKTRGQQVTLSCSPISGHRSVSWYQQTPGQGLQFLFEYFSETQRNKGNFPGRFSGRQFSNSRSEMNVSTLELGDSALYLCASSLGSSGGAETQYFGPGTRLLVL.